The entry that follows covers one T cell receptor (beta chain) sequence. The target antigen is unknown. The CDR3 totals 12 residues. CDR1 and CDR2 (germline): SEHNR, FQNEAQ (reference sequence). The V gene lost 5 bases and the J gene lost 7 bases, with 12 bases spanning the gap. Clones were sequenced by immunoSEQ multiplex PCR, and TCRdb holds only the in-frame ones, with some missing. The sample includes around 110,000 clones, about three quarters of them seen just once. This sample was taken from a study of PD-1 blockade in mismatch repair-deficient tumors. Findings and limits, study-wide: Tumor-resident clones, often undetectable pretreatment in blood, expanded then contracted after pembrolizumab.

V usage is TRBV7-9 and J usage is TRBJ2-7; the D is unclear. This TCR came from an adult with mismatch repair-deficient cancer. The sample was peripheral blood, taken 60 to 65 weeks after starting pembrolizumab. DNA for the CDR3: TGTGCCAGCAGCGCAGAAGCTCGAGAGCAGTACTTC. Its translation is CASSAEAREQYF. Drawing the rest from reference TRBV7-9 and TRBJ2-7, the complete variable domain is DTGVSQNPRHKITKRGQNVTFRCDPISEHNRLYWYRQTLGQGPEFLTYFQNEAQLEKSRLLSDRFSAERPKGSFSTLEIQRTEQGDSAMYLCASSAEAREQYFGPGTRLTVT.